This record looks at one TCR beta chain sequence and its context. Its specificity is not known. Criteria for exclusion of patients were uncontrolled infection, other autoimmune disease, pregnancy or lactation. Together with thyroid ultrasound, orbital computed tomography, serum thyroxine and TRAb, clinical symptoms were used for diagnoses. The PBMCs were sourced from fresh peripheral blood (more than 8.5 ml). The data derive from a study of T cells in Graves' hyperthyroidism and ophthalmopathy. Study-wide results and limits: Peripheral blood also featured most of the thyroid clonotypes expanded above 0.001.

Germline-derived CDR1 and CDR2 are GTSNPN and SVGIG (reference sequence). The CDR3 length is 13 residues. V was clipped by 3 bases and J by 3 bases; unmatched bases: 4. Amplification targeted TCR beta CDR3 regions from RNA transcripts. The HTBI primer set was used in a first-round RT-PCR of the TCR CDR3. TCRdb fed the multiplex PCR reads into MiXCR, producing one record per CDR3 protein. The repertoire holds approximately 570,000 distinct CDR3 sequences, with nearly 20% as singletons. This TCR derives from a man aged 35 to 55 with Graves' ophthalmopathy. The rearrangement joins TRBV30 to TRBJ2-5; TRBD1 agrees at 7 bases. The sequencing input was blood. CDR3 nucleotides: TGTGCCTGGAGAACCGGACAGGAAGAGACCCAGTACTTC. Translated, it gives CAWRTGQEETQYF.